These 29 T cell receptor beta chains were sequenced from one sample in a study of shared clonotypes between healthy human individuals (dated by TCRdb to about 2020). To prepare the library, the immunoSEQ multiplex PCR assay was applied. Entries here come from immuneACCESS through TCRdb and include only in-frame sequences with V and J called. Some clones fail to appear in such tables; in the studies checked, an unresolved V gene covers under half of the shortfall, and the cause of the remainder is unknown. The table for this sample lists more than 2 million clones; about 95% of them were counted only once. Together, the top ten hold about 1.1% of the sample. CD8 naive samples consisted of CD45RO-negative cells that were positively selected for CCR7, yielding a CD45RA+CCR7+ population without TemRA cells. Material for sequencing was naive CD8+ T cells sorted from blood. What this sample's cell subset or site label stands for: CD45RA+CCR7+. These receptors were taken from a man aged 18 to 29 in good health.

The rearrangement links TRBV19 to TRBJ2-1; tentative D call: TRBD2 (6 bases). The CDR3 extends over 14 amino acids. Trimming took 1 base from V and 5 from J, leaving 9 bases between them. Germline CDR1 is LNHDA and CDR2 is SQIVND (reference sequence). The CDR3 DNA reads TGTGCCAGTAGTATAGGCGGGAATAACAATGAGCAGTTCTTC. Its protein product is CASSIGGNNNEQFF.

The V call is TRBV18, the J call TRBJ1-6; D unclear. Trimming removed 2 bases at V and 0 bases at J, with 8 bases between. Germline CDR1 reads KGHSH; CDR2 reads LQKENI. The CDR3 loop spans 16 amino acids. CDR3 DNA: TGTGCCAGCTCACCAAGAACGAGCTCCTATAATTCACCCCTCCACTTT. Protein: CASSPRTSSYNSPLHF. The full variable domain, completed using reference TRBV18 and TRBJ1-6, is NAGVMQNPRHLVRRRGQEARLRCSPMKGHSHVYWYRQLPEEGLKFMVYLQKENIIDESGMPKERFSAEFPKEGPSILRIQQVVRGDSAAYFCASSPRTSSYNSPLHFGNGTRLTVT.

This chain connects TRBV30 to TRBJ2-7; perhaps TRBD2 as D (6 bases). The CDR3 extends over 13 amino acids. CDR1 is GTSNPN, CDR2 SVGIG, per germline (reference sequence). The V and J ends lost 5 bases and 5 bases respectively, with 16 bases between them. The chain's CDR3 is CAWDKTSFDEQYF. Written as DNA, the CDR3 is TGTGCCTGGGACAAGACTAGTTTTGACGAGCAGTACTTC.

The chain joins TRBV2 to TRBJ2-1, with no clear D. V gave up 4 bases and J gave up 0 bases, with 10 bases separating them. This CDR3 has 15 residues. CDR1 is SNHLY and CDR2 is FYNNEI in the germline V gene. The CDR3 sequence is CASSAPGSSYNEQFF. CDR3 sequence (DNA): TGTGCCAGCAGTGCGCCAGGAAGCTCCTACAATGAGCAGTTCTTC. Combining the CDR3 with reference TRBV2 and TRBJ2-1 gives the whole variable domain EPEVTQTPSHQVTQMGQEVILRCVPISNHLYFYWYRQILGQKVEFLVSFYNNEISEKSEIFDDQFSVERPDGSNFTLKIRSTKLEDSAMYFCASSAPGSSYNEQFFGPGTRLTVL.

The chain links TRBV5-1 to TRBJ1-3, with D unresolved. Trimming pared 2 bases from V and 2 bases from J, leaving 8 bases between. The germline V gene has CDR1 SGHRS and CDR2 YFSETQ. The CDR3 has 14 residues. This CDR3 reads CASSFGEAGNTIYF. The CDR3 DNA follows: TGCGCCAGCAGCTTCGGAGAAGCTGGAAACACCATATATTTT.

The chain joins TRBV7-9 to TRBJ1-1; TRBD1 aligns across 10 bases. The CDR3 runs to 15 residues. CDR1 and CDR2 (germline): SEHNR, FQNEAQ (reference sequence). The V gene end was trimmed by 4 bases and the J gene end by 5 bases; junction bases not matched to a gene: 7. CDR3 loop: CASSSPGTGETEAFF. Written as DNA, the CDR3 is TGTGCCAGCAGCTCTCCCGGGACAGGGGAAACTGAAGCTTTCTTT. Using reference TRBV7-9 and TRBJ1-1 for the parts outside the CDR3, the full variable domain is DTGVSQNPRHKITKRGQNVTFRCDPISEHNRLYWYRQTLGQGPEFLTYFQNEAQLEKSRLLSDRFSAERPKGSFSTLEIQRTEQGDSAMYLCASSSPGTGETEAFFGQGTRLTVV.

As to this clone: A read error may account for a junction end that differs from germline. V usage is TRBV7-2 and J usage is TRBJ1-5; D ambiguous. CDR3 length equals 15 residues. Germline V gives CDR1 SGHTA, CDR2 FQGNSA. The CDR3 region is CASSLDGLSYQPQHF. The CDR3 DNA is TGTGCCAGCAGCTTAGACGGCCTTAGCTATCAGCCCCAGCATTTT.

The J gene is TRBJ2-7, the V gene TRBV7-6, with TRBD1 matching 9 bases. Germline V gene lookup returns CDR1 SGHVS and CDR2 FNYEAQ. This CDR3 is built from 13 residues. V was clipped by 4 bases and J by 6 bases; unmatched bases: 4. The CDR3 spells CASSWGQGTEQYF. The CDR3 DNA follows: TGTGCCAGCAGCTGGGGACAGGGAACCGAGCAGTACTTC.

The rearrangement uses TRBV27 and TRBJ2-2; 10 bases are a match to TRBD2. V lost 5 bases to trimming and J lost 1 base; unmatched junction nucleotides: 4. CDR3 length: 16 residues. The germline CDR1 and CDR2 sequences are MNHEY and SMNVEV (reference sequence). DNA of the CDR3: TGTGCCAGCAGTCCATTAGCGGGGGGGAACACCGGGGAGCTGTTTTTT. Protein: CASSPLAGGNTGELFF.

The chain uses TRBV6-5 and TRBJ2-1, with D perhaps being TRBD1 or TRBD2 (5 bases each). The CDR3 loop spans 14 amino acids. Germline V lookup: CDR1 MNHEY, CDR2 SVGAGI. The V and J ends lost 2 bases and 3 bases respectively, with 8 bases between them. The CDR3 nucleotides read TGTGCCAGCAGTTACCGGGACGGCTACAATGAGCAGTTCTTC. Translated, it gives CASSYRDGYNEQFF.

J is TRBJ1-1 and V is TRBV10-2; D is unclear. The CDR3 has 13 residues. Trimming pared 4 bases from V and 5 bases from J, leaving 11 bases between. Germline assignment: CDR1 WSHSY and CDR2 SAAADI. The CDR3 sequence: CASSGSGLTEAFF. CDR3 bases: TGCGCCAGCAGTGGTTCCGGTCTAACTGAAGCTTTCTTT.

The rearrangement joins TRBV15 to TRBJ2-7; 10 positions agree with TRBD1. Germline assignment: CDR1 LNHNV and CDR2 YYDKDF (reference sequence). Trimming removed 0 bases from V and 3 bases from J; junction bases left unmatched: 5. CDR3 length: 16 amino acids. CDR3 region: CATSREGQGGYYEQYF. CDR3 nucleotides: TGTGCCACCAGCAGAGAAGGACAGGGGGGCTACTACGAGCAGTACTTC.

The V call is TRBV5-6, the J call TRBJ1-3; D remains unclear. The V and J ends lost 5 bases and 0 bases respectively, with 24 bases between them. Germline V gene sequence: CDR1 SGHDT, CDR2 YYEEEE. This CDR3 comprises 19 residues. CDR3 DNA: TGTGCCAGCAGTCAATATCCGGTTTTGTCGTCCTTCTCTGGAAACACCATATATTTT. Its protein is CASSQYPVLSSFSGNTIYF.

The chain has TRBV30 and TRBJ1-1; D uncertain. V was cut by 2 bases and J by 0 bases, with 10 bases left in between. Germline V CDR1 and CDR2: GTSNPN, SVGIG (reference sequence). The CDR3 has 14 residues. CDR3 sequence: CAWSTGSLNTEAFF. DNA of the CDR3: TGTGCCTGGAGTACCGGCAGTCTGAACACTGAAGCTTTCTTT.

The chain links TRBV7-2 to TRBJ1-2; 9 bases are a match to TRBD1. The V gene end was trimmed by 3 bases and the J gene end by 7 bases; junction bases not matched to a gene: 9. CDR1 and CDR2 (germline): SGHTA, FQGNSA. The CDR3 spans 15 residues. As DNA, the CDR3 is TGTGCCAGCAGCTTCAGCGGACAGGGGAACGCTGGCTACACCTTC. Protein product: CASSFSGQGNAGYTF.

The chain joins TRBV25-1 to TRBJ2-7; D is ambiguous. The V gene lost 5 bases and the J gene lost 5 bases, with 7 bases spanning the gap. The CDR3 extends over 11 amino acids. Germline loops: CDR1 MGHDK, CDR2 SYGVNS. The CDR3 DNA is TGTGCCAGCAGTTTTCTAGACGAGCAGTACTTC. It specifies CASSFLDEQYF.

With respect to this clone: At the DNA level, this CDR3 is encoded by other sequences in the same sample as well. V is TRBV19 and J is TRBJ2-7; the D is unclear. Looked up from germline, CDR1 is LNHDA and CDR2 is SQIVND (reference sequence). Trimming took 5 bases from V and 2 from J, leaving 10 bases between them. CDR3 length equals 13 residues. CDR3 loop: CASSPILAYEQYF. In nucleotides, the CDR3 is TGTGCCAGTAGTCCCATTCTAGCCTACGAGCAGTACTTC.

This sequence joins TRBV9 and TRBJ2-1; maybe TRBD2 (6 bases). This CDR3 has 15 residues. From germline, CDR1 is SGDLS and CDR2 YYNGEE. V shed 0 bases and J shed 8 bases, with 15 bases lying between them. The CDR3 DNA reads TGTGCCAGCAGCGTAGTCGGGGAGGACTTGGATGAGCAGTTCTTC. This codes for CASSVVGEDLDEQFF.

The chain links TRBV2 to TRBJ2-1, with TRBD2 as a possible D gene (5 bases). The germline V gene has CDR1 SNHLY and CDR2 FYNNEI. Trimming stripped 6 bases from V and 6 bases from J, with 6 bases between. The length of the CDR3 is 11 residues. CDR3: CASRDFNEQFF. For the CDR3, the DNA is TGTGCCAGCAGGGACTTCAATGAGCAGTTCTTC.

This clone came up once. The sample carries other DNA sequences with the same CDR3. V gene TRBV30 combines with J gene TRBJ1-5, with D uncertain. Trimming removed 3 bases from V and 6 bases from J, with 12 bases in between. Germline values: CDR1 GTSNPN, CDR2 SVGIG (reference sequence). There are 13 residues in the CDR3. The CDR3 protein is CAWSWDRGQPQHF. The CDR3, as DNA: TGTGCCTGGAGCTGGGATCGGGGTCAGCCCCAGCATTTT.

V and J are TRBV5-1 and TRBJ1-2; 8 bases fit TRBD1. The junction had 6 bases not matched to a gene; V was cut back by 3 bases and J by 5 bases. There are 14 residues in the CDR3. Germline V gives CDR1 SGHRS, CDR2 YFSETQ. The CDR3 here is CASSSGQGGYGYTF. CDR3 DNA: TGCGCCAGCAGCTCCGGACAGGGTGGTTATGGCTACACCTTC.

The chain is built from TRBV2 and TRBJ2-1, with TRBD2 matching 8 bases. CDR3 length equals 15 residues. V trimming: 2 bases; J trimming: 3 bases; junction bases outside the gene matches: 3. The germline gives CDR1 SNHLY, CDR2 FYNNEI. DNA of the CDR3: TGTGCCAGCAGTGAATCCAGCGGGAGCTACAATGAGCAGTTCTTC. Translating gives CASSESSGSYNEQFF.

This clone was counted a single time. The chain combines TRBV4-1 with TRBJ2-1, with 8 positions matching TRBD1. This CDR3 contains 15 residues. Germline V lookup: CDR1 MGHRA, CDR2 YSYEKL. Unmatched junction bases numbered 4, after V lost 0 bases and J lost 6 bases. The CDR3 sequence: CASSQDQTGGNEQFF. The DNA of the CDR3 is TGCGCCAGCAGCCAAGATCAAACAGGGGGCAATGAGCAGTTCTTC.

This chain links TRBV10-2 with TRBJ2-2; a weak D match, TRBD1 (5 bases). The CDR3 length is 13 residues. Trimming pared 8 bases from V and 1 base from J, leaving 8 bases between. Germline V gives CDR1 WSHSY, CDR2 SAAADI. The CDR3 nucleotides read TGCGCCAGCGGAACAGGGAACACCGGGGAGCTGTTTTTT. It codes for CASGTGNTGELFF.

The chain couples TRBV13 to TRBJ2-2; D call uncertain. Germline CDR1 reads PRHDT; CDR2 reads FYEKMQ (reference sequence). The CDR3 sequence is 16 residues long. Trimming took off 0 bases at V and 0 bases at J, with 8 bases between the two ends. Here the CDR3 reads CASSLGVESNTGELFF. CDR3 bases: TGTGCCAGCAGCTTAGGGGTAGAATCGAACACCGGGGAGCTGTTTTTT.

Details on this clone: The sample contains more than one DNA sequence encoding this CDR3. The chain employs TRBV11-2 and TRBJ2-7; D may be TRBD1 (5 bases). Trimming removed 2 bases from V and 2 bases from J, with 7 bases in between. CDR1 and CDR2 from the germline V gene are SGHAT and FQNNGV. This CDR3 has 13 amino acids. This CDR3 is CASSLRGTYEQYF. The DNA for the CDR3 is TGTGCCAGCAGCTTAAGGGGCACCTACGAGCAGTACTTC.

The chain carries TRBV2 and TRBJ1-4, with D uncertain. Germline V gene data show CDR1 as SNHLY and CDR2 as FYNNEI. V was pared by 4 bases and J by 8 bases, with 11 bases between. The CDR3 extends over 13 amino acids. The CDR3 region has the DNA TGTGCCAGCAGTGTTAGCGGAGGAGAAAAACTGTTTTTT. Encoded protein: CASSVSGGEKLFF.

This chain joins TRBV5-1 and TRBJ2-3, with D unresolved. The CDR3 is 14 amino acids. Trimming cost V 4 bases and J 0 bases, with 9 bases left between them. The germline CDR1 and CDR2 sequences are SGHRS and YFSETQ. Here the CDR3 DNA reads TGCGCCAGCAGCGCTTGGGTTAGCACAGATACGCAGTATTTT. It encodes CASSAWVSTDTQYF.

With regard to this clone: Other nucleotide sequences from this sample produce the same CDR3. The chain has TRBV28 and TRBJ2-7; possibly TRBD1 for D (5 bases). Per germline, CDR1 MDHEN and CDR2 SYDVKM. Trimming shortened V by 3 bases and J by 2 bases, and 11 bases separated the two germline ends. The CDR3 loop spans 14 amino acids. The DNA of the CDR3 is TGTGCCAGCAGTTTTACAGGAGTTACCTACGAGCAGTACTTC. Translation gives CASSFTGVTYEQYF.